These T cell receptor beta chains were read from a single sample in a study of beta chain features in type 1 diabetes. The method was immunoSEQ multiplex PCR; TCRdb's version includes in-frame clones alone and lacks a portion of them. The sample lists about 210,000 clones; roughly a tenth were seen once. The source material was central memory CD4+ T cells from blood. All receptors come from a man between 18 and 35 years old in good health. The CDR3 runs from the conserved cysteine through the conserved F or W. The D gene is left open where the match is weak. Clone size is not always given. Where it is, it says once, few, many or a class for expanded clones.

V	size	D	J	DNA	CDR3
TRBV27	few	.	TRBJ2-3	TGTGCCAGCAGTTTGAATCTGGAGTCTGGATCCCCAGATACGCAGTATTTT	CASSLNLESGSPDTQYF
TRBV5-6	.	.	TRBJ2-7	TGTGCCAGCAGCCTCCCCGAGGCCTCCGCTTACGAGCAGTACTTC	CASSLPEASAYEQYF
TRBV4-3	.	.	TRBJ2-1	TGCGCCAGCAGCGCCGCAGCGGGCAGCTTCAATGAGCAGTTCTTC	CASSAAAGSFNEQFF
TRBV30	.	TRBD2	TRBJ2-1	TGTGCCTGGAGTGTACGGAAAAGCGGGAGGGCAGCTGAGCAGTTCTTC	CAWSVRKSGRAAEQFF
TRBV5-4	many	TRBD1	TRBJ1-4	TGTGCCAGCAGCCAGGACAGGGGCGCTAATGAAAAACTGTTTTTT	CASSQDRGANEKLFF
TRBV6-5	.	TRBD2	TRBJ2-7	TGTGCCAGCAGTCCCGGGACTACGGCCTACGAGCAGTACTTC	CASSPGTTAYEQYF
TRBV5-1	.	.	TRBJ2-7	TGCGCCAGCAGCTTGGAAAACTATTCCTACGAGCAGTACTTC	CASSLENYSYEQYF
TRBV19	few	.	TRBJ1-5	TGCGCGAGAGGGGCGGTGAGCAATCAGCCCCAGCATTTT	CARGAVSNQPQHF
TRBV5-4	.	TRBD2	TRBJ2-5	TGTGCCAGCAGCTTGGGAAGTAGCGGGTACCAAGAGACCCAGTACTTC	CASSLGSSGYQETQYF
TRBV2	many	.	TRBJ2-1	TGTGCCAGCAGCAGGGGACTCCCGCAGGCCAATGAGCAGTTCTTC	CASSRGLPQANEQFF
TRBV28	.	TRBD1	TRBJ2-7	TGTGCCAGCAGTTCTACAGGGGCCCTACCAGAGCAGTACTTC	CASSSTGALPEQYF
TRBV18	few	.	TRBJ2-5	TGTGCCAGCTCACCCGCGAGGGTAGGAGAGACCCAGTACTTC	CASSPARVGETQYF
TRBV30	.	TRBD1	TRBJ2-3	TGTGCCTGGAGTAAACAACCCGGAGGACAGGGGACCGCTAGCACAGATACGCAGTATTTT	CAWSKQPGGQGTASTDTQYF
TRBV7-9	few	.	TRBJ2-2	TGTGCCAGCAGCTTAAGGCTAGCGACCGGGGAGCTGTTTTTT	CASSLRLATGELFF
TRBV7-2	.	.	TRBJ2-7	TGTGCCAGCAGTATCGGGACGGGAGTACGAGGGCAGTACTTC	CASSIGTGVRGQYF
TRBV28	.	.	TRBJ2-6	TGTGCCAGCAGGCTCCCGGGGAGCTCTGGGGCCAACGTCCTGACTTTC	CASRLPGSSGANVLTF
TRBV11-2	once	.	TRBJ1-4	TGTGCCAGCAGCCTTAGGACAGCAACTAATGAAAAACTGTTTTTT	CASSLRTATNEKLFF
TRBV15	.	TRBD2	TRBJ2-5	TGTGCCACCAGCAGAGACAGGACTAGCCAAGAGACCCAGTACTTC	CATSRDRTSQETQYF
TRBV5-1	few	TRBD2	TRBJ2-1	TGCGCCACCTCCCGGACTAGCGGGAGCCATGGGAATGAGCAGTTCTTC	CATSRTSGSHGNEQFF
TRBV30	.	TRBD1	TRBJ2-7	TGTGCCTGGGGGGGACAGGTATCCTACGAGCAGTACTTC	CAWGGQVSYEQYF
TRBV7-9	.	.	TRBJ1-1	TGTGCCAGCAGCTTTCAGGGGAACACTGAAGCTTTCTTT	CASSFQGNTEAFF
TRBV27	few	.	TRBJ2-7	TGTGCCAGCAGTTTATCGACGGACGCAGCCTACGAGCAGTACTTC	CASSLSTDAAYEQYF
TRBV15	few	.	TRBJ2-5	TGTGCCACCAGCAGAGAACCGGGACGCTACCAAGAGACCCAGTACTTC	CATSREPGRYQETQYF
TRBV30	few	TRBD2	TRBJ2-7	TGTGCCTGGAGTGTACAAAGGACTAGCGGGAGGGGCGAGCAGTACTTC	CAWSVQRTSGRGEQYF
TRBV7-8	.	.	TRBJ2-7	TGTGCCAGCAGCTTAGCCTCTGAGGCTTCCTACGAGCAGTACTTC	CASSLASEASYEQYF
TRBV29-1	.	.	TRBJ1-4	TGCAGCGTTCCAGGGAAGGACAATGAAAAACTGTTTTTT	CSVPGKDNEKLFF
TRBV29-1	.	.	TRBJ1-2	TGCAGCGCTGGAGGGGAGGGCTACACCTTC	CSAGGEGYTF
TRBV7-2	medium-sized	.	TRBJ2-3	TGTGCCAGCAGCTTAAGCAGGAACACAGATACGCAGTATTTT	CASSLSRNTDTQYF
TRBV18	few	TRBD1	TRBJ2-7	TGTGCCAGCTCACCGGGACAGGGGTTCCACGAGCAGTACTTC	CASSPGQGFHEQYF
TRBV5-1	few	.	TRBJ2-7	TGCGCCAGCAGCGGCGCTGTGGGGAGCACCTACGAGCAGTACTTC	CASSGAVGSTYEQYF
TRBV2	.	.	TRBJ2-3	TGTGCCAGCAAAATTAGCTTGAGCGGCACAGATACGCAGTATTTT	CASKISLSGTDTQYF
TRBV6-5	.	TRBD2	TRBJ2-3	TGTGCCAGCACCCTAGCGGGGCCCACAGATACGCAGTATTTT	CASTLAGPTDTQYF
TRBV7-9	many	TRBD2	TRBJ2-7	TGTGCCAGCAGCCCCGGACTAGCGGGAGGGCCCTACGAGCAGTACTTC	CASSPGLAGGPYEQYF